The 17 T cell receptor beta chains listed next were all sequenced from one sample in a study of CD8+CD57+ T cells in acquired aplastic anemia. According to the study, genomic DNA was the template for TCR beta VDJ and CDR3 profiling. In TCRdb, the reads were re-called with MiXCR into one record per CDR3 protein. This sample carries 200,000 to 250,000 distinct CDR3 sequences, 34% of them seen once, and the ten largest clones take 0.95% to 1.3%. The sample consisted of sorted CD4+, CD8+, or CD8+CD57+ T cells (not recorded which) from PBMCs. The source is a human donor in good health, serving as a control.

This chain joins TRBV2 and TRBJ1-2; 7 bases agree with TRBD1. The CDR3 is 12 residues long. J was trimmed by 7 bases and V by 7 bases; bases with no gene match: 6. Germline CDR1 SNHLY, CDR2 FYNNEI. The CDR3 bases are TGTGCCAGCACCCTACAGGGGCTTGGCTACACCTTC. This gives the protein CASTLQGLGYTF.

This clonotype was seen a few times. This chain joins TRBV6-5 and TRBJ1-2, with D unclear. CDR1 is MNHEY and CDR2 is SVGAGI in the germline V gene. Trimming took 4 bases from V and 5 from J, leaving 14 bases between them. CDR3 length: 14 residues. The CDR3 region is CASSSPGRSYGYTF. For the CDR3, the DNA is TGTGCCAGCAGTTCTCCGGGCAGGTCTTATGGCTACACCTTC.

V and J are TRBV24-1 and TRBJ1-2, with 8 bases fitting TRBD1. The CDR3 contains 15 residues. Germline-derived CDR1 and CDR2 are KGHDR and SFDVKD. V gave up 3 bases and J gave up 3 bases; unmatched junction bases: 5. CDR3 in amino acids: CATSDTGTGHYGYTF. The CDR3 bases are TGTGCCACCAGTGATACCGGGACAGGACACTATGGCTACACCTTC.

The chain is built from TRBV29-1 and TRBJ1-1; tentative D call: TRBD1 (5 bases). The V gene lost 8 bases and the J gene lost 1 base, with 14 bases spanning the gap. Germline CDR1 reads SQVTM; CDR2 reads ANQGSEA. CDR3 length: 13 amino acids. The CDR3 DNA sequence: TGCAGCCCTCACGGGACCCAGAACACTGAAGCTTTCTTT. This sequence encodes CSPHGTQNTEAFF.

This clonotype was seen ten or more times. The CDR3 DNA sequence: TGTGCCAGCAGCCGTCCCCCCCGGGCAACCGAAGCTTTCTTT. Translating gives CASSRPPRATEAFF. The chain couples TRBV2 to TRBJ1-1; D is ambiguous. The CDR3 sequence is 14 residues long. Germline values: CDR1 SNHLY, CDR2 FYNNEI. V was clipped by 6 bases and J by 8 bases, with 19 bases between them.

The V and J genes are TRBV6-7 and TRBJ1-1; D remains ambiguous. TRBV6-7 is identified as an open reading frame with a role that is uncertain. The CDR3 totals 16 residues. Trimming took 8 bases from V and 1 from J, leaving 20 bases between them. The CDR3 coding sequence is TGTGCCAGCGTTGATTCGCAGACAACCCCGAACACTGAAGCTTTCTTT. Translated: CASVDSQTTPNTEAFF.

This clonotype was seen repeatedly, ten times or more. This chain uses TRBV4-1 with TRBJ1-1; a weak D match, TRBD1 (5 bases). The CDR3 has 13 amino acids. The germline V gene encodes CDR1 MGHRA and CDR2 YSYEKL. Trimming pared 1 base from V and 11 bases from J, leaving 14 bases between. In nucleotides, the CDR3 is TGCGCCAGCAGCCAAGTTGATTGGGGGAGGGCTTTCTTT. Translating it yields CASSQVDWGRAFF.

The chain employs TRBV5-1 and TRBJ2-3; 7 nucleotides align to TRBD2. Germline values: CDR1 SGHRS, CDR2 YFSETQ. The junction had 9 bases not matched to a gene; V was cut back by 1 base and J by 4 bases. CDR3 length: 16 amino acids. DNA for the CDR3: TGCGCCAGCAGCTTGTCTGGCGGGAGCCACTCAGATACGCAGTATTTT. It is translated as CASSLSGGSHSDTQYF.

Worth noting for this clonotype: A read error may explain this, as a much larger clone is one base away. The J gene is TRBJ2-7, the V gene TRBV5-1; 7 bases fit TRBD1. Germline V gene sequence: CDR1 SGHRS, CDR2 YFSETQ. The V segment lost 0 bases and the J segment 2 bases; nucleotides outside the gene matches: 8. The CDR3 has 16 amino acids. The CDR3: CASSLALTGVTYEQYF. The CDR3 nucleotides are TGCGCCAGCAGCTTGGCCCTAACAGGGGTGACCTACGAGCAGTACTTC. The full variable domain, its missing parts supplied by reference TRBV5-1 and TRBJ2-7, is KAGVTQTPRYLIKTRGQQVTLSCSPISGHRSVSWYQQTPGQGLQFLFEYFSETQRNKGNFPGRFSGRQFSNSRSEMNVSTLELGDSALYLCASSLALTGVTYEQYFGPGTRLTVT.

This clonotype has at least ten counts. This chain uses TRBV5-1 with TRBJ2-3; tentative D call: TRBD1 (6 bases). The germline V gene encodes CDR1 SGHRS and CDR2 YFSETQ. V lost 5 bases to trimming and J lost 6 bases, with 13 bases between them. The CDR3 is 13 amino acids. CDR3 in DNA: TGCGCCAGCAGGGACAGTGCCAGGGATACGCAGTATTTT. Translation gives CASRDSARDTQYF.

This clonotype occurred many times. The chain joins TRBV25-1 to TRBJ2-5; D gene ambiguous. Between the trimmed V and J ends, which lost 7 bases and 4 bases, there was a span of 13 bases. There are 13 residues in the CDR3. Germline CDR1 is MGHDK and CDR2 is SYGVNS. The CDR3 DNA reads TGTGCCAGCAACCACGGGCTAGGAGAGACCCAGTACTTC. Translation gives CASNHGLGETQYF.

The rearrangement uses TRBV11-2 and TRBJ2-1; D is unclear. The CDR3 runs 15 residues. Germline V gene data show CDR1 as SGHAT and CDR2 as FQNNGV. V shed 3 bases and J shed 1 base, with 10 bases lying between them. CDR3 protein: CASSLTGISYNEQFF. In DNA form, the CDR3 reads TGTGCCAGCAGCTTGACGGGTATTTCCTACAATGAGCAGTTCTTC.

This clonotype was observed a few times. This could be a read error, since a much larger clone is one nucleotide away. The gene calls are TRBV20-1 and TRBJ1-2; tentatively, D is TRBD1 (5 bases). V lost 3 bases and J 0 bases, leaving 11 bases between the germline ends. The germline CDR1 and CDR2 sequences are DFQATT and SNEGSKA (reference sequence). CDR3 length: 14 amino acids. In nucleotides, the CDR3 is TGCAGTGCTAGGGGGCTCCTTCCTAACTATGGCTACACCTTC. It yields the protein CSARGLLPNYGYTF.

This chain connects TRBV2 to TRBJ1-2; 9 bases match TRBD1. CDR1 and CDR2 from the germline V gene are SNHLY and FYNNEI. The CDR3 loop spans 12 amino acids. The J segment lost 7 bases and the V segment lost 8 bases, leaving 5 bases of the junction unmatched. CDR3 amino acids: CASPGQGPGYTF. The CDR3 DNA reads TGTGCCAGCCCGGGACAGGGCCCTGGCTACACCTTC. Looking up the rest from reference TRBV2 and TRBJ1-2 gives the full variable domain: EPEVTQTPSHQVTQMGQEVILRCVPISNHLYFYWYRQILGQKVEFLVSFYNNEISEKSEIFDDQFSVERPDGSNFTLKIRSTKLEDSAMYFCASPGQGPGYTFGSGTRLTVV.

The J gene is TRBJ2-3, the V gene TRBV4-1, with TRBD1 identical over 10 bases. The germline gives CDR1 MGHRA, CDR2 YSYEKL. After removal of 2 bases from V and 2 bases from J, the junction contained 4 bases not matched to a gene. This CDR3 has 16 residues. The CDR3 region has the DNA TGCGCCAGCAGCCAACTGGGACAGGGGAACACAGATACGCAGTATTTT. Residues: CASSQLGQGNTDTQYF.

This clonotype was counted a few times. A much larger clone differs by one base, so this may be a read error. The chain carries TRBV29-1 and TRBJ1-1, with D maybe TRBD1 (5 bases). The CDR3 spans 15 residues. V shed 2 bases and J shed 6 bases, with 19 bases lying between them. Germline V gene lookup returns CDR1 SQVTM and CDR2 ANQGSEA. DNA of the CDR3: TGCAGCGTTGAATCAGTCGGGGACCTCCTCCCTGAAGCTTTCTTT. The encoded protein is CSVESVGDLLPEAFF.

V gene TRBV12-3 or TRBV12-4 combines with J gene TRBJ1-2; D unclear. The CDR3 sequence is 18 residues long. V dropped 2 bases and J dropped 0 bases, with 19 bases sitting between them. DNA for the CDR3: TGTGCCAGCAGTTTATTTTTGTGGGTTGGCGGATCTAACTATGGCTACACCTTC. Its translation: CASSLFLWVGGSNYGYTF.